The rows below give T cell receptor beta chains drawn from one sample of a study of cytomegalovirus exposure and HLA in healthy donors. Data came from immunoSEQ multiplex PCR; TCRdb stores just in-frame clones and leaves some out. Among about 200,000 clones listed, roughly four fifths were seen once. The sample taken for sequencing was PBMCs. These receptors were taken from a man aged 30 to 39 in good health and CMV-seronegative. The CDR3 runs from the conserved cysteine through the conserved F or W. A D gene is named only where the DNA matches it firmly. Size is omitted from some rows. Given values are once, few, many or a class for expanded clones.

D	size	V	J	DNA	CDR3
TRBD1	.	TRBV30	TRBJ2-1	TGTGCCTGGAGTGCGACAGGGTCCCACAATGAGCAGTTCTTC	CAWSATGSHNEQFF
.	few	TRBV7-2	TRBJ1-2	TGTGCCAGCATCTGGGCCCAGGACAGTGCCCTTGGCTACACCTTC	CASIWAQDSALGYTF
TRBD2	.	TRBV5-1	TRBJ2-1	TGCGCCAGCAGCTTGCCGGGACTAGCTCTCTACAATGAGCAGTTCTTC	CASSLPGLALYNEQFF
.	.	TRBV7-8	TRBJ1-4	TGTGCCAGCAGCCCCGGAGGGGCGGCTAATGAAAAACTGTTTTTT	CASSPGGAANEKLFF
TRBD2	.	TRBV4-1	TRBJ2-7	TGCGCCAGCAGTCTTCTAGCGGGAGCCTACGAGCAGTACTTC	CASSLLAGAYEQYF
.	few	TRBV21-1	TRBJ1-1	TGTGCCAGCAGCAAACTTGACAGGGTGGACGTAGCTTTCTTT	CASSKLDRVDVAFF
TRBD2	.	TRBV5-4	TRBJ2-7	TGTGCCAGCCGTCTGGGGACTAGCGGGAGCGGGGAGCAGTACTTC	CASRLGTSGSGEQYF
.	once	TRBV30	TRBJ2-7	TGTGCCTCCTCACGAGATAGGGGTAGCTACGAGCAGTACTTC	CASSRDRGSYEQYF
.	.	TRBV9	TRBJ1-2	TGTGCCAGCAGCGTAGTATCTGGGGCCACTAACTATGGCTACACCTTC	CASSVVSGATNYGYTF
.	.	TRBV6-1	TRBJ1-1	TGTGCCAGCAGTGTCACAAACACTGAAGCTTTCTTT	CASSVTNTEAFF
TRBD2	few	TRBV6-5	TRBJ2-1	TGTGCCAGCAGTCGGGGACTAGCGATTTACAATGAGCAGTTCTTC	CASSRGLAIYNEQFF
TRBD1	.	TRBV28	TRBJ1-1	TGTGCCAGCAGTTTGGGGACAGTCATGAACACTGAAGCTTTCTTT	CASSLGTVMNTEAFF
.	.	TRBV28	TRBJ1-2	TGTGCCAGCAGTTTAGGGAAGGGGGGGTATGGCTACACCTTC	CASSLGKGGYGYTF
TRBD2	few	TRBV6-4	TRBJ2-2	TGTGCCAGCAGTGACGGTAGCGGGGCCGGGGAGCTGTTTTTT	CASSDGSGAGELFF
.	.	TRBV10-2	TRBJ2-3	TGCGCCAGCAAGAGCTTATCTTATACGCAGTATTTT	CASKSLSYTQYF
TRBD2	.	TRBV27	TRBJ2-1	TGTGCCAGCAGGGGACTAGCGGGAGCCTTTCGTTACAATGAGCAGTTCTTC	CASRGLAGAFRYNEQFF
.	.	TRBV4-1	TRBJ2-6	TGCGCCAGCAGCCTCCGTGGGGGCGGCTCTGGGGCCAACGTCCTGACTTTC	CASSLRGGGSGANVLTF
TRBD1	.	TRBV19	TRBJ2-1	TGTGCCAGCATGGACCGGGACAGGGGCTACAATGAGCAGTTCTTC	CASMDRDRGYNEQFF
TRBD1	.	TRBV19	TRBJ2-6	TGTGCCAGTAGTATAGATGGACAGGGGCCCATCTCTGGGGCCAACGTCCTGACTTTC	CASSIDGQGPISGANVLTF
.	.	TRBV2	TRBJ2-2	TGTGCCAGCGCTCGGTCGGGCACCGGGGAGCTGTTTTTT	CASARSGTGELFF
TRBD1	.	TRBV28	TRBJ1-3	TGTGCCAGCAGAATATCCGGGACAGGGGCGCACTCTGGAAACACCATATATTTT	CASRISGTGAHSGNTIYF
TRBD1	.	TRBV7-2	TRBJ1-3	TGTGCCAGCAGCTACTGGACAGGGGGAGGCGGCTACACCATATATTTT	CASSYWTGGGGYTIYF